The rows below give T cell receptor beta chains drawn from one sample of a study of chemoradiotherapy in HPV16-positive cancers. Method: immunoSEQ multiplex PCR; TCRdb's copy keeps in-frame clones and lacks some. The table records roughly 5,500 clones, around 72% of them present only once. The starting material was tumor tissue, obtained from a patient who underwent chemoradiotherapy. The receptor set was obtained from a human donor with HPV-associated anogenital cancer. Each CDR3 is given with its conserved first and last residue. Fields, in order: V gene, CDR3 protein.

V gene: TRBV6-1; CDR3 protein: CASSEGGGAHRRETQYF
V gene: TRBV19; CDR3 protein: CASSVRDRVYEQYF
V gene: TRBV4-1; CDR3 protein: CASSQGVGTQQHF
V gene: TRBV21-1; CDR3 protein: CASPDWVGRVASTDTQYF
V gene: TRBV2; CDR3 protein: CASSITSGMNTGELFF
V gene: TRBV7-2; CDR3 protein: CASSFASGSYEQYF
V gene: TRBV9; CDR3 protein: CASSVGGTGYEQYF
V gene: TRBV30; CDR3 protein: CARQGQGYNEQFF
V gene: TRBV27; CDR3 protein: CASSPIFSGHSYNEQFF
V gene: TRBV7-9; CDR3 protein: CASSFPGRGVGEAFF
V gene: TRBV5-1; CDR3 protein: CASSLNGGAPQETQYF
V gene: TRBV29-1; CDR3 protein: CSVDRPENTEAFF
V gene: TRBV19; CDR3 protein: CASNWLGAGSNQPQHF
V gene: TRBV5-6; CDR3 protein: CASSLVGVGYTF
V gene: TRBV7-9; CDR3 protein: CASSALLSGYTF
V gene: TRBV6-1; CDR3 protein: CASQRNSNQPQHF
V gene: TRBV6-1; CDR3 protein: CASSDRDLGGELFF
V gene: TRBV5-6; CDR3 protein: CASSFANRGEAFF
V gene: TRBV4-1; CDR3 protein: CASSPDRATGELFF
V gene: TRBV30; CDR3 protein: CAWSQKQGGNSPLHF
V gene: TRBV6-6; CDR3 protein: CASSYQQGASGNTIYF
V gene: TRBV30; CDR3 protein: CALGQGANTGELFF
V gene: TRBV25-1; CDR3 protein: CASNPGHTEQFF
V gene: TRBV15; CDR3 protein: CATSRDPRATEELFF
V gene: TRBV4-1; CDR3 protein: CASSDLGTENEKLFF